This T cell receptor (beta chain) was sequenced in a study of blood T cell repertoires in COVID-19 (dated by TCRdb to about 2020). For the wider study: Collaborator samples came from the United States, Italy and Spain and covered acute and convalescent phases of COVID-19. HLA class I and class II types, where available, came from metadata supplied by the sample provider rather than from assay-based typing. The dataset comprised deeply sampled blood TCRbeta repertoires from subjects exposed to, actively infected with, or recovered from COVID-19. The samples were drawn from the first 160 participants of the ongoing ImmuneRACE study and from about 1,200 subjects provided by 6 global collaborators. The sample metadata nearly always contained a de-identified subject ID, COVID-19 status, age in years and sex. A freely available public database, intended as a resource for researchers studying the immune response to SARS-CoV-2, is where the repertoires were released. The prospective study material was composed of cDNA or gDNA derived from T cells, B-cell-depleted T cells, or PBMCs. Results and caveats for the whole study, not just this receptor: The quantity of clinical and demographic metadata differed by source and by participant and was supplied without curation.

TCRbeta CDR3 regions were amplified from genomic DNA by means of the immunoSEQ Assay, a bias-controlled multiplex PCR. As for how the authors treated the data: Within the assay, amplification of reference gene primers was used to estimate how many nucleated cells each sample contained. Sequence reads were collapsed and filtered to measure the absolute abundance of every unique TCRbeta CDR3 rearrangement. For each sample, productive Simpson clonality was calculated as the square root of Simpson's diversity index across productive rearrangements. TCRdb mirrors the immuneACCESS table, restricted to in-frame sequences. Some clones are absent from its copies; in checked studies, under half trace to an unresolved V gene, and the reason for the others is unknown. V, J and clone size derive from that table, while D and trimming were established from the DNA sequence. The sample table holds 360,000 or so clones, of which about four fifths were seen once. Of the sample, approximately 4.7% falls within the top ten clones.

The CDR3 runs 15 residues from the cysteine to the phenylalanine. Only the CDR3 region is kept as DNA, spanning 45 bases read in frame from base 1. The germline V gene (reference sequence) provides CDR1 GTSNPN and CDR2 SVGIG. The V and J ends are trimmed by 0 bases and 1 base, leaving 12 bases between them. Participants in the prospective study were enrolled through a virtual design, were aged about 18 to 100 years, and lived in under 25 United States geographic areas. Cohort assignment in the prospective study relied on participant-reported clinical history from a screening survey and a study questionnaire. For ImmuneRACE Cohort 3, a participant was defined as recovered based on two consecutive negative NP/OP PCR tests, clearance by a healthcare professional, or resolution of symptoms. In the prospective study, whole blood, serum and a nasopharyngeal or oropharyngeal swab were collected from each participant by mobile phlebotomists. Additional blood draws and questionnaires over an approximately two-month period could optionally be provided by prospective study participants. Before DNA extraction, prospective study blood samples were shipped either frozen or at room temperature.

As to this clone: It lacks a known antigen. Base qualities are not provided; no much larger clone lies one nucleotide away.

This sequence originates from a woman in her fifties or sixties who had recovered from COVID-19. The sample comprised PBMCs or T cells enriched from blood (not recorded which). The rearrangement combines TRBV30 with TRBJ1-2; D gene: possibly TRBD1, on 5 matching bases. The sequenced DNA: TGTGCCTGGAGTGTACGGACAAGGAGTAACTATGGCTACACCTTC. Its protein is CAWSVRTRSNYGYTF.